A selection of T cell receptor beta chains follows, all from one sample in a study of regulatory T cells in long-lasting Graves disease. TCRdb passed the multiplex PCR reads through MiXCR, listing each CDR3 protein once. The repertoire has some 450,000 distinct CDR3 sequences, about a quarter of them found once; the top ten carry around 26%. The sequences come from peripheral blood mononuclear cells (PBMCs), collected when the disease was refractory, from a patient treated with antithyroid drugs. The receptors shown here come from a female donor with Graves disease. The conserved cysteine and the conserved F or W are not part of the CDR3 here. The order of the fields is J gene, V gene, clone size, CDR3 protein. Expanded clones get a size class; other rows say once, few or many, or leave the size out.

j_call: TRBJ2-7; v_call: TRBV5-1; clone_size: few; cdr3_aa: AGRLAGLNYEQY
j_call: TRBJ1-6; v_call: TRBV2; clone_size: many; cdr3_aa: ASRPGTGSSGNSPLH
j_call: TRBJ2-2; v_call: TRBV29-1; clone_size: once; cdr3_aa: SVEDSGSKDDTGELF
j_call: TRBJ1-5; v_call: TRBV15; clone_size: few; cdr3_aa: ATSRTGSYQPQH
j_call: TRBJ1-5; v_call: TRBV7-9; clone_size: NA; cdr3_aa: ASSIGGGSSNSNQPQH
j_call: TRBJ2-7; v_call: TRBV27; clone_size: few; cdr3_aa: ASSMTRFSEQY
j_call: TRBJ2-7; v_call: TRBV7-2; clone_size: many; cdr3_aa: ASSRMTTVKPYEQY
j_call: TRBJ1-5; v_call: TRBV27; clone_size: few; cdr3_aa: ASSLRLTGNQPQH
j_call: TRBJ2-1; v_call: TRBV24-1; clone_size: few; cdr3_aa: ATSDSREAVDNEQF
j_call: TRBJ1-1; v_call: TRBV10-3; clone_size: NA; cdr3_aa: AISESGQPKSEAF
j_call: TRBJ1-5; v_call: TRBV28; clone_size: many; cdr3_aa: ASSLERQPQH
j_call: TRBJ1-5; v_call: TRBV28; clone_size: many; cdr3_aa: ASSSDSISNQPQH
j_call: TRBJ2-5; v_call: TRBV11-3; clone_size: NA; cdr3_aa: ASSLGYSGQETQY
j_call: TRBJ1-4; v_call: TRBV14; clone_size: many; cdr3_aa: ASRQGRTNEKLF
j_call: TRBJ1-4; v_call: TRBV5-8; clone_size: NA; cdr3_aa: ASREKGRLF
j_call: TRBJ2-7; v_call: TRBV9; clone_size: few; cdr3_aa: ASSEGPQQDYSYEQY
j_call: TRBJ1-1; v_call: TRBV5-1; clone_size: NA; cdr3_aa: ASSSRDRGRLVNTEAF
j_call: TRBJ2-7; v_call: TRBV27; clone_size: NA; cdr3_aa: ASSLSGTRRYEQY
j_call: TRBJ1-2; v_call: TRBV5-1; clone_size: NA; cdr3_aa: ASSSRQGDYGYT
j_call: TRBJ1-5; v_call: TRBV10-3; clone_size: few; cdr3_aa: AISEGGANQPQH
j_call: TRBJ1-3; v_call: TRBV5-1; clone_size: few; cdr3_aa: ASSLDRQGMSGNTIY
j_call: TRBJ2-5; v_call: TRBV7-3; clone_size: many; cdr3_aa: ASSLGPRETQY
j_call: TRBJ1-1; v_call: TRBV9; clone_size: NA; cdr3_aa: ASSVNGDTEAF
j_call: TRBJ1-1; v_call: TRBV12-3/TRBV12-4; clone_size: few; cdr3_aa: ASSTRTLNTEAF
j_call: TRBJ2-7; v_call: TRBV7-2; clone_size: NA; cdr3_aa: ASSLVLTYEQY
j_call: TRBJ2-5; v_call: TRBV20-1; clone_size: NA; cdr3_aa: SAGVGETQY
j_call: TRBJ1-1; v_call: TRBV6-1; clone_size: few; cdr3_aa: ASSEVGREAF
j_call: TRBJ2-7; v_call: TRBV12-3/TRBV12-4; clone_size: many; cdr3_aa: ASSRGTYEQY
j_call: TRBJ2-7; v_call: TRBV19; clone_size: NA; cdr3_aa: ASKASGSSYEQY
j_call: TRBJ1-5; v_call: TRBV12-3/TRBV12-4; clone_size: few; cdr3_aa: ASSPRTGPQPQH
j_call: TRBJ1-1; v_call: TRBV28; clone_size: NA; cdr3_aa: ASNSPQGGPNPEAF
j_call: TRBJ1-2; v_call: TRBV27; clone_size: NA; cdr3_aa: ASSPPGGGYT
j_call: TRBJ1-1; v_call: TRBV7-9; clone_size: NA; cdr3_aa: ASSSRDTQNTEAF
j_call: TRBJ1-1; v_call: TRBV12-3/TRBV12-4; clone_size: many; cdr3_aa: ASSFMGEAF
j_call: TRBJ2-2; v_call: TRBV7-2; clone_size: NA; cdr3_aa: ASSLGTSGGGELF
j_call: TRBJ2-2; v_call: TRBV7-2; clone_size: NA; cdr3_aa: ASSVSLRTGELF
j_call: TRBJ2-1; v_call: TRBV19; clone_size: few; cdr3_aa: ASSPSSRGNEQF
j_call: TRBJ2-7; v_call: TRBV20-1; clone_size: NA; cdr3_aa: SARSGLAGGNEQY
j_call: TRBJ2-5; v_call: TRBV19; clone_size: NA; cdr3_aa: ASSTPRDLQETQY
j_call: TRBJ2-4; v_call: TRBV14; clone_size: few; cdr3_aa: ASSQGRIKNIQY
j_call: TRBJ1-2; v_call: TRBV9; clone_size: NA; cdr3_aa: ASSGGPEDYGYT
j_call: TRBJ2-7; v_call: TRBV5-1; clone_size: NA; cdr3_aa: ASSMTSGKYEQY
j_call: TRBJ1-2; v_call: TRBV19; clone_size: NA; cdr3_aa: ASSNPRRGPDGYT
j_call: TRBJ2-7; v_call: TRBV6-1; clone_size: many; cdr3_aa: ASNPASGSYEQY
j_call: TRBJ2-5; v_call: TRBV28; clone_size: many; cdr3_aa: ASSLSSGTSQETQY
j_call: TRBJ1-2; v_call: TRBV20-1; clone_size: NA; cdr3_aa: SASPIVYGYT